One TCR beta chain is described in this entry. Its matching antigen is unknown. This entry belongs to a study of T-cell memory formation after mild COVID-19. TCRdb redid the calling of the 5' RACE reads with MiXCR, one entry per CDR3 protein. The sample includes over 350,000 distinct CDR3 sequences, roughly 26% seen only once; the top ten take 8.5% to 9%. Study-wide findings and caveats: Some SARS-CoV-2-responding clones were already detected in memory before infection. Shrinking CD4+ clones were chiefly CM and EM; CD8+ ones were chiefly EMRA. The second-wave clones peaking on day 37 were not confirmed as SARS-CoV-2-specific.

Trimming removed 1 base from V and 0 bases from J, with 15 bases in between. Germline V gene lookup returns CDR1 SGHVS and CDR2 FQNEAQ. The CDR3 contains 17 residues. V and J are TRBV7-8 and TRBJ1-2; D call uncertain. This TCR came from an adult woman who had mild COVID-19 (a few samples of this study predate the infection). Cell type and time point are not known. Sequencing was carried out using PBMCs or a T cell subset sorted from them (not recorded which). The chain's CDR3 is CASSLGTRTEPNYGYTF. The DNA of the CDR3 is TGTGCCAGCAGCTTAGGAACTAGGACGGAACCTAACTATGGCTACACCTTC.